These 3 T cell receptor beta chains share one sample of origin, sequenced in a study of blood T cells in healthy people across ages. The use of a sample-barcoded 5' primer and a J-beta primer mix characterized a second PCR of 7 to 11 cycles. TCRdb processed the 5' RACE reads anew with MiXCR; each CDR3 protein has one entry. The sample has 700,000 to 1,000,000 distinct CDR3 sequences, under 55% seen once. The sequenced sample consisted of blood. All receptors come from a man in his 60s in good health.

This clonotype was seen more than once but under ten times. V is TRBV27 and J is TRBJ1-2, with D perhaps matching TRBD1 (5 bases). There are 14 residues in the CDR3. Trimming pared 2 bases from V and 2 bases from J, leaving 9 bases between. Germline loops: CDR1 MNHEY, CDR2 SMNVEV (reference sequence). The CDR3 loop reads CASSLGWDNYGYTF. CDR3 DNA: TGTGCCAGCAGTTTAGGGTGGGACAACTATGGCTACACCTTC.

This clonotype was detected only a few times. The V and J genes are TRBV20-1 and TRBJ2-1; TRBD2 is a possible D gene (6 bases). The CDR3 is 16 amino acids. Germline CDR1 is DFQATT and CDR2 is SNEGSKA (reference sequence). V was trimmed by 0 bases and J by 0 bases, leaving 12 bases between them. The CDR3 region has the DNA TGCAGTGCTAGAGACGTTAGCGGTGTCTCCTACAATGAGCAGTTCTTC. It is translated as CSARDVSGVSYNEQFF.

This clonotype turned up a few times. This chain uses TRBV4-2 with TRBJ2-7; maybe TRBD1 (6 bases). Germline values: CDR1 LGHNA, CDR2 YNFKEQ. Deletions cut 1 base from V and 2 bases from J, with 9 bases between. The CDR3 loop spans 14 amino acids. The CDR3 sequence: CASSQAGQPYEQYF. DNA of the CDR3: TGTGCCAGCAGCCAAGCCGGACAGCCCTACGAGCAGTACTTC.